The TCR beta chain described here comes from a study of T cell responses to AZD1222 COVID-19 vaccine. In the case of this clone: The target antigen is unknown.

The J segment lost 4 bases and the V segment lost 2 bases, leaving 5 bases of the junction unmatched. This CDR3 comprises 15 residues. CDR1 SEHNR and CDR2 FQNEAQ come from the germline V gene (reference sequence). General study results and limits: The donor group comprised mostly white British people and more females; the analysis possibly underestimated clonal diversity. Spike-specific TCR depth and breadth grew after two AZD1222 doses. Across spike, vaccine-associated CD4 TCRs were found, dominant at 160-218 and 743-854. No repertoire was sampled before or during the peak T cell response, only after it.

Clones were read by immunoSEQ multiplex PCR, and TCRdb kept only the in-frame ones, dropping some. Of some 150,000 clones in the sample, roughly nine tenths are singletons; the top ten hold more than 6.5%. The chain is built from TRBV7-9 and TRBJ2-1; 7 bases align to TRBD2. This specimen consisted of peripheral blood, obtained after recovery from COVID-19. The receptor was derived from an adult who had recovered from COVID-19. CDR3 DNA sequence: TGTGCCAGCAGCTTATCGAGACTAGCATACAATGAGCAGTTCTTC. This gives the protein CASSLSRLAYNEQFF.